One and the same sample provided the 5 T cell receptor beta chains below, sequenced in a study of T-cell memory formation after mild COVID-19. TCRdb fed the 5' RACE reads into MiXCR, producing one record per CDR3 protein. The sample yields under 200,000 distinct CDR3 sequences, around a third seen once. Sequencing input: PBMCs or a T cell subset sorted from them (not recorded which). These receptor sequences come from an adult woman who had mild COVID-19 (a few samples of this study predate the infection). Cell type and time point are not known.

This clonotype was detected only a few times. The V gene is TRBV5-1, the J gene TRBJ1-1; unclear D gene. The CDR3 contains 16 residues. Trimming pared 3 bases from V and 0 bases from J, leaving 15 bases between. Germline CDR1 and CDR2: SGHRS and YFSETQ. DNA of the CDR3: TGCGCCAGCAGCTCTACCGGGATTCAGCTGAACACTGAAGCTTTCTTT. Protein: CASSSTGIQLNTEAFF.

This clonotype was counted a few times. This rearrangement joins TRBV20-1 to TRBJ2-7; D not resolved. CDR3 length: 15 amino acids. CDR1 is DFQATT, CDR2 SNEGSKA, per germline (reference sequence). Trimming removed 0 bases at V and 4 bases at J, with 16 bases between. This chain's CDR3 is CSARDIGNFPYEQYF. In nucleotides, the CDR3 is TGCAGTGCTAGAGATATAGGCAATTTCCCTTACGAGCAGTACTTC.

The table lists this clonotype with a few counts. V is TRBV12-3 or TRBV12-4 and J is TRBJ2-2; D uncertain. This CDR3 is 10 amino acids long. V lost 3 bases and J 15 bases, leaving 8 bases between the germline ends. CDR3 nucleotide sequence: TGTGCCAGCAGTTTGAGACGGTTGTTTTTT. Its translation is CASSLRRLFF.

This chain uses TRBV7-9 with TRBJ1-2; unclear D gene. The CDR3 consists of 12 residues. Per germline, CDR1 SEHNR and CDR2 FQNEAQ (reference sequence). With 6 bases removed from V and 10 bases from J, the gap between germline ends came to 15 bases. The CDR3 loop reads CASSYTRADYTF. CDR3 sequence (DNA): TGTGCCAGCAGTTATACGAGGGCCGACTACACCTTC.

In its sample, this clonotype was seen a few times. V gene TRBV5-1 combines with J gene TRBJ2-5; 12 nucleotides agree with TRBD2. V was pared by 1 base and J by 6 bases, with 4 bases of the junction left unmatched. Per the germline V gene, CDR1 is SGHRS and CDR2 is YFSETQ. The CDR3 contains 15 residues. DNA of the CDR3: TGCGCCAGCAGCTTGTCTAGCGGGGGGGCAAAGACCCAGTACTTC. Translated, it gives CASSLSSGGAKTQYF.